These 29 T cell receptor beta chains share one sample of origin, sequenced in a study of OX40 agonist ivuxolimab in advanced cancers. Sequencing used immunoSEQ multiplex PCR; TCRdb keeps in-frame clones, though not all of them. Here the sample spans nearly 80,000 clones, roughly 91% being singletons. This specimen was CD4+ or CD8+ T cells sorted from blood, taken in a trial of the OX40 agonist ivuxolimab. All receptors come from an adult with an advanced solid tumor such as melanoma, head and neck, liver or kidney cancer.

The CDR3 region is CASSFSLPGSEKLFF. CDR3 DNA: TGTGCCAGCAGTTTCTCGTTACCGGGTTCGGAAAAACTGTTTTTT. The J gene is TRBJ1-4, the V gene TRBV27; no definite D call. With 3 bases removed from V and 8 bases from J, the gap between germline ends came to 16 bases. Germline-derived CDR1 and CDR2 are MNHEY and SMNVEV (reference sequence). The CDR3 runs 15 residues.

The rearrangement uses TRBV19 and TRBJ2-5; TRBD2 aligns across 12 bases. J lost 2 bases, V lost 6 bases, and 4 bases had no gene match. The length of the CDR3 is 15 residues. The germline CDR1 and CDR2 sequences are LNHDA and SQIVND (reference sequence). The chain's CDR3 is CASSRTSGAQETQYF. The CDR3 nucleotides read TGTGCCAGTAGCCGGACTAGCGGGGCACAAGAGACCCAGTACTTC.

The chain has TRBV5-1 and TRBJ1-1; D is possibly TRBD1 (5 bases). Trimming took off 2 bases at V and 6 bases at J, with 11 bases between the two ends. There are 13 residues in the CDR3. CDR1 is SGHRS and CDR2 is YFSETQ in the germline V gene. CDR3 DNA: TGCGCCAGCAGCTTTTCGGGGGAAGCTGAAGCTTTCTTT. Protein product: CASSFSGEAEAFF.

The chain couples TRBV6-6 to TRBJ2-2; 7 bases fit TRBD1. The CDR3 runs 14 residues. Germline V gene data show CDR1 as MNHNY and CDR2 as SVGAGI (reference sequence). Losses at the gene ends were 6 bases for V and 5 bases for J; bases not matched to a gene: 6. The CDR3 reads CASSRGQSTGELFF. For the CDR3, the DNA is TGTGCCAGCAGCCGGGGACAGTCAACCGGGGAGCTGTTTTTT.

This clone was detected only a few times. The chain recombines TRBV6-1 with TRBJ2-7; TRBD1 aligns across 8 bases. Germline CDR1 and CDR2: MNHNS and SASEGT. The CDR3 spans 12 residues. Trimming cost V 10 bases and J 3 bases; bases outside gene matches: 5. The CDR3 DNA is TGTGCCATCCGGGACAGGTTCTACGAGCAGTACTTC. Amino acid sequence: CAIRDRFYEQYF.

The chain has TRBV14 and TRBJ1-2; D unresolved. CDR3 size: 13 residues. Germline V lookup: CDR1 SGHDN, CDR2 FVKESK. V lost 4 bases, J lost 6 bases, and 12 bases lay in between. The CDR3 nucleotides read TGTGCCAGCAGCCTACGAACGGGCGATGGCTACACCTTC. Encoded protein: CASSLRTGDGYTF.

The rearrangement uses TRBV19 and TRBJ2-1, with D perhaps assigned TRBD1 or TRBD2 (5 bases each). The germline CDR1 and CDR2 sequences are LNHDA and SQIVND (reference sequence). Trimming pared 3 bases from V and 0 bases from J, leaving 15 bases between. This CDR3 spans 17 amino acids. The chain's CDR3 is CASSIIEGRSSYNEQFF. The CDR3 DNA is TGTGCCAGTAGTATTATTGAGGGACGGAGCTCCTACAATGAGCAGTTCTTC.

This rearrangement joins TRBV7-9 to TRBJ1-6; TRBD1 matches at 10 bases. From germline, CDR1 is SEHNR and CDR2 FQNEAQ (reference sequence). V shed 1 base and J 6 bases; nucleotides not matched to a gene: 12. CDR3 length: 19 amino acids. The CDR3 coding sequence is TGTGCCAGCAGCTTAGTAGCGACAGGGGGCCGTCTCCTTAATTCACCCCTCCACTTT. Residues: CASSLVATGGRLLNSPLHF. Based on the CDR3 plus reference TRBV7-9 and TRBJ1-6, the full variable domain is DTGVSQNPRHKITKRGQNVTFRCDPISEHNRLYWYRQTLGQGPEFLTYFQNEAQLEKSRLLSDRFSAERPKGSFSTLEIQRTEQGDSAMYLCASSLVATGGRLLNSPLHFGNGTRLTVT.

The chain joins TRBV19 to TRBJ1-5, with unresolved D. The CDR3 totals 14 residues. Germline CDR1 and CDR2: LNHDA and SQIVND (reference sequence). The germline V and J ends were trimmed by 6 bases and 3 bases, with 12 bases remaining between them. The CDR3 bases are TGTGCCAGTAGCTCCAGTAATCCCAATCAGCCCCAGCATTTT. Amino acids: CASSSSNPNQPQHF.

The rearrangement joins TRBV19 to TRBJ1-1; 7 bases line up with TRBD1. This CDR3 comprises 16 residues. Per the germline V gene, CDR1 is LNHDA and CDR2 is SQIVND (reference sequence). V shed 4 bases, J shed 1 base, and the junction held 9 bases outside the gene matches. CDR3 nucleotide sequence: TGTGCCAGTAGTACCGACAGGGTCTCGACGAACACTGAAGCTTTCTTT. This sequence encodes CASSTDRVSTNTEAFF.

This chain joins TRBV7-9 and TRBJ2-5, with 10 bases fitting TRBD1. V was clipped by 5 bases and J by 5 bases; unmatched bases: 5. From germline, CDR1 is SEHNR and CDR2 FQNEAQ (reference sequence). The CDR3 has 14 amino acids. The CDR3 coding sequence is TGTGCCAGCAGCCCTGGGACAGGGGTTGAGACCCAGTACTTC. It encodes CASSPGTGVETQYF.

V usage is TRBV5-4 and J usage is TRBJ2-1; 7 nucleotides match TRBD1. J was trimmed by 2 bases and V by 4 bases; bases with no gene match: 6. In germline, CDR1 is SGHNT, CDR2 YYREEE (reference sequence). This CDR3 is 15 amino acids long. The CDR3 DNA reads as TGTGCCAGCAGCCGTACGACAGGGACCTACAATGAGCAGTTCTTC. This encodes CASSRTTGTYNEQFF. Based on the CDR3 plus reference TRBV5-4 and TRBJ2-1, the full variable domain is ETGVTQSPTHLIKTRGQQVTLRCSSQSGHNTVSWYQQALGQGPQFIFQYYREEENGRGNFPPRFSGLQFPNYSSELNVNALELDDSALYLCASSRTTGTYNEQFFGPGTRLTVL.

The V gene is TRBV29-1, the J gene TRBJ1-4; 10 bases align to TRBD1. The CDR3 is 18 residues long. Germline CDR1 and CDR2: SQVTM and ANQGSEA. V lost 0 bases and J lost 7; bases outside the gene matches: 14. The CDR3 nucleotides are TGCAGCGTTGAAGAACGAGTAAAGGGGACAGGGGCAAGTGAAAAACTGTTTTTT. It specifies CSVEERVKGTGASEKLFF.

J is TRBJ2-7 and V is TRBV7-8; maybe TRBD1 (6 bases). The CDR3 length is 13 residues. Trimming cost V 7 bases and J 5 bases, with 15 bases left between them. The germline gives CDR1 SGHVS, CDR2 FQNEAQ. CDR3 protein: CASTPYGQHEQYF. CDR3 coding DNA: TGTGCCAGCACCCCCTATGGACAGCACGAGCAGTACTTC.

In its sample, this clone was seen once. The chain couples TRBV6-5 to TRBJ2-1, with D possibly being TRBD1 or TRBD2 (5 bases each). This CDR3 contains 15 residues. The V end lost 6 bases, the J end lost 8 bases, and 20 bases lay between the germline ends. In germline, CDR1 is MNHEY, CDR2 SVGAGI. The CDR3 loop is CASRPPRGPSYEQFF. The DNA of the CDR3 is TGTGCCAGCAGGCCGCCCCGGGGCCCCAGTTATGAGCAGTTCTTC.

CDR3 region: CASNPGGSGANVLTF. The CDR3 DNA follows: TGTGCCAGCAATCCGGGGGGCTCTGGGGCCAACGTCCTGACTTTC. The chain recombines TRBV6-1 with TRBJ2-6; 7 nucleotides match TRBD2. This CDR3 has 15 amino acids. Germline-derived CDR1 and CDR2 are MNHNS and SASEGT. The J segment lost 0 bases and the V segment lost 7 bases, leaving 3 bases of the junction unmatched.

This clone has a single count. J is TRBJ1-4 and V is TRBV14; 10 nucleotides match TRBD1. V shed 4 bases, J shed 7 bases, and the junction held 9 bases outside the gene matches. This CDR3 contains 16 residues. The germline CDR1 and CDR2 sequences are SGHDN and FVKESK. CDR3 DNA: TGTGCCAGCAGCCCCCAATTTGGGACAGGGGTTGAAAAACTGTTTTTT. It specifies CASSPQFGTGVEKLFF.

This rearrangement joins TRBV5-1 to TRBJ1-2, with 9 bases fitting TRBD1. The CDR3 extends over 17 amino acids. J lost 2 bases, V lost 0 bases, and 8 bases had no gene match. Germline V lookup: CDR1 SGHRS, CDR2 YFSETQ. The CDR3 bases are TGCGCCAGCAGCTTGGGTCGGGACAGGGTATACAACTATGGCTACACCTTC. Translated, it gives CASSLGRDRVYNYGYTF.

The chain links TRBV29-1 to TRBJ2-2; the D gene could be TRBD1 or TRBD2 (5 bases each). V gave up 2 bases and J gave up 4 bases, with 11 bases separating them. Germline-derived CDR1 and CDR2 are SQVTM and ANQGSEA. The CDR3 length is 14 residues. The CDR3 nucleotides read TGCAGCGTTGAATCAGGGACGACCACCGGGGAGCTGTTTTTT. Protein sequence: CSVESGTTTGELFF.

CDR3: CASGRGGTTDTQYF. The CDR3 region has the DNA TGCGCCAGCGGTAGGGGGGGGACCACAGATACGCAGTATTTT. The genes are TRBV10-1 and TRBJ2-3; weak D call: TRBD2 (7 bases). This CDR3 region has 14 residues. Per the germline V gene, CDR1 is WNHNN and CDR2 is SYGVQD (reference sequence). Trimming left V 8 bases short and J 2 bases short, with 14 bases between.

The chain recombines TRBV11-2 with TRBJ1-5; D unclear. The V end was cut by 2 bases, the J end by 3 bases, with 8 bases between. The germline V gene encodes CDR1 SGHAT and CDR2 FQNNGV. This CDR3 comprises 14 residues. The CDR3 bases are TGTGCCAGCAGCTTAAGTGGCCCCAATCAGCCCCAGCATTTT. Translation gives CASSLSGPNQPQHF.

CDR3 residues: CSVVRGFQETQYF. CDR3 DNA sequence: TGCAGCGTTGTCCGAGGATTCCAAGAGACCCAGTACTTC. The chain carries TRBV29-1 and TRBJ2-5; no definite D call. CDR1 and CDR2 from the germline V gene are SQVTM and ANQGSEA. CDR3 length equals 13 residues. V was trimmed by 4 bases and J by 1 base, leaving 10 bases between them.

The chain carries TRBV29-1 and TRBJ2-5; D may be TRBD2 (6 bases). CDR1 and CDR2 from the germline V gene are SQVTM and ANQGSEA. Trimming took 4 bases from V and 5 from J, leaving 14 bases between them. The CDR3 has 13 amino acids. CDR3 amino acids: CSVAVAVRETQYF. The CDR3 region has the DNA TGCAGCGTTGCCGTAGCGGTTCGCGAGACCCAGTACTTC.

The chain employs TRBV15 and TRBJ1-1, with D perhaps matching TRBD1 (6 bases). The V gene lost 0 bases and the J gene lost 8 bases, with 13 bases spanning the gap. This CDR3 is 14 amino acids long. Germline CDR1 reads LNHNV; CDR2 reads YYDKDF (reference sequence). In nucleotides, the CDR3 is TGTGCCACCAGCAGAGACCGGGGGCGGAACGAAGCTTTCTTT. It is translated as CATSRDRGRNEAFF.

This sequence joins TRBV9 and TRBJ1-2; D unclear. Per the germline V gene, CDR1 is SGDLS and CDR2 is YYNGEE. V was trimmed by 3 bases and J by 3 bases, leaving 9 bases between them. This CDR3 has 13 residues. The CDR3 region has the DNA TGTGCCAGCAGCGCTGGAGTATACTATGGCTACACCTTC. Encoded protein: CASSAGVYYGYTF.

This clone has just one count. This chain links TRBV18 with TRBJ1-5, with D possibly matching TRBD1 (6 bases). The V gene lost 4 bases and the J gene lost 8 bases, with 15 bases spanning the gap. Germline V lookup: CDR1 KGHSH, CDR2 LQKENI. This CDR3 comprises 14 residues. The CDR3 bases are TGTGCCAGCTCACAACCACAGGGAGGTGAGCCCCAGCATTTT. Translating gives CASSQPQGGEPQHF. Based on the CDR3 plus reference TRBV18 and TRBJ1-5, the full variable domain is NAGVMQNPRHLVRRRGQEARLRCSPMKGHSHVYWYRQLPEEGLKFMVYLQKENIIDESGMPKERFSAEFPKEGPSILRIQQVVRGDSAAYFCASSQPQGGEPQHFGDGTRLSIL.

This rearrangement joins TRBV7-8 to TRBJ1-6, with a possible D match to TRBD1 (5 bases). The germline V gene encodes CDR1 SGHVS and CDR2 FQNEAQ. This CDR3 region has 15 residues. V dropped 8 bases and J dropped 0 bases, with 11 bases sitting between them. This chain's CDR3 is CASCYRSSYNSPLHF. The CDR3 nucleotides read TGTGCCAGCTGCTACAGGAGCTCCTATAATTCACCCCTCCACTTT.

The chain uses TRBV27 and TRBJ2-3; 8 bases line up with TRBD2. V lost 5 bases, J lost 1 base, and 14 bases stayed unmatched. Germline V gives CDR1 MNHEY, CDR2 SMNVEV (reference sequence). This CDR3 has 18 amino acids. The CDR3 protein is CASSPPDPRRGGTDTQYF. CDR3 sequence (DNA): TGTGCCAGCAGTCCACCCGACCCCAGGCGGGGGGGCACAGATACGCAGTATTTT.

V usage is TRBV28 and J usage is TRBJ2-7; no clear D gene. Trimming removed 10 bases at V and 0 bases at J, with 10 bases between. This CDR3 comprises 12 residues. Per the germline V gene, CDR1 is MDHEN and CDR2 is SYDVKM. The CDR3 protein is CATSLSSYEQYV. The CDR3 DNA reads as TGTGCCACCTCGTTGTCCTCCTACGAGCAGTACGTC.